This TCR beta chain was sequenced for a study of shared clonotypes between healthy human individuals. Looking at the study overall: The donor pool was made up of two women and three men aged 18 to 49. Three plates each covered CD4 naive and memory; CD8 naive two, CD8 memory one. Study-wide points: Compared with memory subsets, naive subsets generally had larger estimated richness.

Notes on this clone: Its antigen remains unidentified.

Trimming took 5 bases from V and 7 from J, leaving 18 bases between them. From germline, CDR1 is MNHEY and CDR2 SMNVEV (reference sequence). The CDR3 length is 14 residues. The data were produced by immunoSEQ multiplex PCR, yet TCRdb's version contains in-frame clones alone and is incomplete. This table holds roughly 810,000 clones, 95% to 97% found once. Terminally differentiated effector memory CD45RA+ cells were left out of the naive CD8 fraction, which was CD45RO-negative and positively selected for CCR7. Donors had no recently reported acute infections or vaccinations and were HIV-negative. The genes are TRBV27 and TRBJ2-7; tentatively, D is TRBD1 (6 bases). This receptor was identified in a man aged 25-45 years in good health. Specimen: naive CD8+ T cells sorted from blood. The CDR3: CASSLDRSWREQYF. The CDR3 nucleotides read TGTGCCAGCAGTCTCGACAGGTCATGGAGGGAGCAGTACTTC.